A selection of T cell receptor beta chains follows, all from one sample in a study of blood T cell repertoires in COVID-19. Assay used: immunoSEQ multiplex PCR; TCRdb lists only in-frame clones, some missing. The sample has 200,000 to 300,000 clones, roughly 89% seen once. Sequences were obtained from PBMCs or T cells enriched from blood (not recorded which). The origin of the receptors is a woman aged 30 to 39 with acute COVID-19. The CDR3 runs from the conserved cysteine through the conserved F or W. Fields, in order: CDR3 length, clone size, J gene, D gene, V gene, CDR3 DNA, CDR3 protein. A D gene is named only where the DNA matches it firmly. A clone size is listed for some rows: how often the clone was seen (once, few, many), or a class if it is expanded.

len: 16
abundance: .
j_gene: TRBJ2-5
d_gene: TRBD2
v_gene: TRBV7-3
CDR3nt: TGTGCCAGCAGCCCGGGGACTAGCGCTAGCCAAGAGACCCAGTACTTC
CDR3aa: CASSPGTSASQETQYF

len: 15
abundance: .
j_gene: TRBJ1-1
d_gene: .
v_gene: TRBV19
CDR3nt: TGTGCCAGTAGTGATTTCCGGGGGGCTGGGGGAGAAGCTTTCTTT
CDR3aa: CASSDFRGAGGEAFF

len: 14
abundance: .
j_gene: TRBJ1-6
d_gene: TRBD1
v_gene: TRBV2
CDR3nt: TGTGCCAGCAGAACCGGGACAGGGGTTTCACCCCTCCACTTT
CDR3aa: CASRTGTGVSPLHF

len: 16
abundance: .
j_gene: TRBJ1-5
d_gene: TRBD1
v_gene: TRBV24-1
CDR3nt: TGTGCCACCAGCCCCGGGGACAGCGTTAGCAATCAGCCCCAGCATTTT
CDR3aa: CATSPGDSVSNQPQHF

len: 15
abundance: few
j_gene: TRBJ1-5
d_gene: .
v_gene: TRBV12-2
CDR3nt: TGTGCAAGTCGCTTCAGGGACATTGCGCGTCAGCCCCAGCATTTT
CDR3aa: CASRFRDIARQPQHF

len: 15
abundance: .
j_gene: TRBJ1-5
d_gene: .
v_gene: TRBV5-6
CDR3nt: TGTGCCAGCAATTCGGGTTCGGGGATAAATCAGCCCCAGCATTTT
CDR3aa: CASNSGSGINQPQHF

len: 16
abundance: .
j_gene: TRBJ1-6
d_gene: .
v_gene: TRBV2
CDR3nt: TGTGCCAGCACAAGGGGGGGGTCGACCTATAATTCACCCCTCCACTTT
CDR3aa: CASTRGGSTYNSPLHF

len: 14
abundance: .
j_gene: TRBJ1-2
d_gene: .
v_gene: TRBV5-8
CDR3nt: TGTGCCAGCAGCTTGGACAGGGCGGCCTATGGCTACACCTTC
CDR3aa: CASSLDRAAYGYTF

len: 18
abundance: .
j_gene: TRBJ1-2
d_gene: TRBD1
v_gene: TRBV19
CDR3nt: TGTGCCAGTAGTATAGATCGTCCAGCCGGGACAGGACCCTATGGCTACACCTTC
CDR3aa: CASSIDRPAGTGPYGYTF

len: 14
abundance: .
j_gene: TRBJ2-3
d_gene: .
v_gene: TRBV14
CDR3nt: TGTGCCAGCAGCCAAGATGTAAAGGCCGGGACGCAGTATTTT
CDR3aa: CASSQDVKAGTQYF

len: 16
abundance: .
j_gene: TRBJ2-1
d_gene: TRBD1
v_gene: TRBV11-3
CDR3nt: TGTGCCAGCAGCCCGGGCGGGACAGGGGCTTGGAATGAGCAGTTCTTC
CDR3aa: CASSPGGTGAWNEQFF

len: 14
abundance: .
j_gene: TRBJ2-7
d_gene: .
v_gene: TRBV4-2
CDR3nt: TGTGCCAGCAGCCAAATGAGGACAGACTACGAGCAGTACTTC
CDR3aa: CASSQMRTDYEQYF

len: 13
abundance: .
j_gene: TRBJ2-1
d_gene: .
v_gene: TRBV19
CDR3nt: TGTGCCAGTAGTAACGGGTATTACAATGAGCAGTTCTTC
CDR3aa: CASSNGYYNEQFF

len: 17
abundance: .
j_gene: TRBJ1-2
d_gene: .
v_gene: TRBV4-1
CDR3nt: TGCGCCAGCAGCCGTTCCGCGGTGGGGCTCCTCGAGAGGGGCTACACCTTC
CDR3aa: CASSRSAVGLLERGYTF

len: 14
abundance: .
j_gene: TRBJ1-1
d_gene: .
v_gene: TRBV3-1/TRBV3-2
CDR3nt: TGTGCCAGCAGCCAAGCGTCCCCCCAGGGAGAAGCTTTCTTT
CDR3aa: CASSQASPQGEAFF

len: 13
abundance: .
j_gene: TRBJ1-2
d_gene: .
v_gene: TRBV18
CDR3nt: TGTGCCAGCTCACCAAAGGAGGTTAATGGCTACACCTTC
CDR3aa: CASSPKEVNGYTF

len: 13
abundance: .
j_gene: TRBJ2-5
d_gene: .
v_gene: TRBV19
CDR3nt: TGTGCCAGTAGCGGGGAGATCCAAGAGACCCAGTACTTC
CDR3aa: CASSGEIQETQYF

len: 15
abundance: .
j_gene: TRBJ2-4
d_gene: TRBD1
v_gene: TRBV6-5
CDR3nt: TGTGCCAGCAGACCCGGACAGGGGGGAAAAAACATTCAGTACTTC
CDR3aa: CASRPGQGGKNIQYF

len: 16
abundance: .
j_gene: TRBJ1-2
d_gene: .
v_gene: TRBV11-2
CDR3nt: TGTGCCAGCAGCTGGGTTAGGGGCGAAGGAGTGGGTGGCTACACCTTC
CDR3aa: CASSWVRGEGVGGYTF

len: 17
abundance: .
j_gene: TRBJ2-1
d_gene: TRBD1
v_gene: TRBV9
CDR3nt: TGTGCCAGCAGCGTGGGAACAGGGGTAGACTCCTACAATGAGCAGTTCTTC
CDR3aa: CASSVGTGVDSYNEQFF

len: 17
abundance: .
j_gene: TRBJ1-4
d_gene: .
v_gene: TRBV25-1
CDR3nt: TGTGCCAGCAGTGAATATACAGGGACCTCAACTAATGAAAAACTGTTTTTT
CDR3aa: CASSEYTGTSTNEKLFF

len: 13
abundance: .
j_gene: TRBJ1-1
d_gene: TRBD1
v_gene: TRBV7-9
CDR3nt: TGTGCCAGCAGTTCACAGGGGATCACTGAAGCTTTCTTT
CDR3aa: CASSSQGITEAFF

len: 14
abundance: few
j_gene: TRBJ1-1
d_gene: .
v_gene: TRBV7-8
CDR3nt: TGTGCCAGCAGAACCCCCACAGGGAACACTGAAGCTTTCTTT
CDR3aa: CASRTPTGNTEAFF

len: 15
abundance: once
j_gene: TRBJ2-7
d_gene: .
v_gene: TRBV5-4
CDR3nt: TGTGCCAGCAGCTTGGACAGCTCGATGGGCTACGAGCAGTACTTC
CDR3aa: CASSLDSSMGYEQYF

len: 14
abundance: .
j_gene: TRBJ1-5
d_gene: .
v_gene: TRBV28
CDR3nt: TGTGCCAGCAGTTTCGCCAGGGTCGTCCAGCCCCAGCATTTT
CDR3aa: CASSFARVVQPQHF

len: 13
abundance: .
j_gene: TRBJ1-6
d_gene: .
v_gene: TRBV9
CDR3nt: TGTGCCAGCAGTGAAACAGGGAAATCACCCCTCCACTTT
CDR3aa: CASSETGKSPLHF

len: 19
abundance: .
j_gene: TRBJ1-6
d_gene: TRBD1
v_gene: TRBV5-6
CDR3nt: TGTGCCAGCAGCTCCCCCGAACAGGGGGGAGACTCCTATAATTCACCCCTCCACTTT
CDR3aa: CASSSPEQGGDSYNSPLHF

len: 18
abundance: .
j_gene: TRBJ2-2
d_gene: TRBD1
v_gene: TRBV7-2
CDR3nt: TGTGCCAGCAGACCCCCAATCCCCGACAGGGGAAGAACCGGGGAGCTGTTTTTT
CDR3aa: CASRPPIPDRGRTGELFF

len: 14
abundance: .
j_gene: TRBJ2-7
d_gene: TRBD1
v_gene: TRBV3-1/TRBV3-2
CDR3nt: TGTGCCAGCAGCCAGGGACAGACCTCCTACGAGCAGTACTTC
CDR3aa: CASSQGQTSYEQYF